This section outlines one T cell receptor (beta chain) sequence together with its context. CDR1 and CDR2 from the germline V gene are SGHKS and YYEKEE (reference sequence). This CDR3 region has 16 residues. V lost 0 bases and J 7 bases, leaving 14 bases between the germline ends. This record comes from a study of blood T cell repertoires in COVID-19. Study-wide background: From the United States, Italy and Spain came samples of acute and convalescent COVID-19. T cells, B-cell-depleted T cells, or PBMCs supplied cDNA or gDNA.

Here immunoSEQ multiplex PCR was the method, and the copy in TCRdb shows in-frame clones only, minus some. The sample has around 210,000 clones, approximately 85% seen once; the top ten hold roughly 4.6%. This sequence originates from a man over 45 with COVID-19, enrolled during active disease. The chain combines TRBV5-5 with TRBJ1-6; a possible D gene is TRBD1 (5 bases). The specimen sequenced was peripheral blood. The CDR3 reads CASSLEEGRPNSPLHF. The CDR3 DNA is TGTGCCAGCAGCTTGGAGGAGGGGCGCCCCAATTCACCCCTCCACTTT.